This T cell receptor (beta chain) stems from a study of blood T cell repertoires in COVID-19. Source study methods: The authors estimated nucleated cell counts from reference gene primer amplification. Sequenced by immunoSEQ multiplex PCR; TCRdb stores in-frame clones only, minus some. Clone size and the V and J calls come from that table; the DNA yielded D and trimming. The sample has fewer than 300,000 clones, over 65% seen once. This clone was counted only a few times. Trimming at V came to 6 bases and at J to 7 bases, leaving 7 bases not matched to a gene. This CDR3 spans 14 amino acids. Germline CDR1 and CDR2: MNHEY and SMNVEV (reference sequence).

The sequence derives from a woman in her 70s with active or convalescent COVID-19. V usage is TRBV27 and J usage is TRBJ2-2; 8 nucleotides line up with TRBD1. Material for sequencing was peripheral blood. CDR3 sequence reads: CASRMDRDNGELFF. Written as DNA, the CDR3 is TGTGCCAGCAGGATGGACAGGGATAACGGGGAGCTGTTTTTT.